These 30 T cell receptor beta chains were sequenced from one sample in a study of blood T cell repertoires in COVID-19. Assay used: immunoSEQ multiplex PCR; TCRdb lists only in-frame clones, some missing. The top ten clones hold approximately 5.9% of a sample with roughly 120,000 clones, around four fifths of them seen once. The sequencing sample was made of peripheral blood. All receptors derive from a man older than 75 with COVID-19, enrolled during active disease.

CDR3 sequence (DNA): TGCAGCGTTGCACAGGCGGTCGGAAACATTCAGTACTTC. It translates to CSVAQAVGNIQYF. This sequence joins TRBV29-1 and TRBJ2-4, with D perhaps TRBD1 (5 bases). Trimming pared 4 bases from V and 6 bases from J, leaving 13 bases between. Germline V gene sequence: CDR1 SQVTM, CDR2 ANQGSEA. This CDR3 comprises 13 residues.

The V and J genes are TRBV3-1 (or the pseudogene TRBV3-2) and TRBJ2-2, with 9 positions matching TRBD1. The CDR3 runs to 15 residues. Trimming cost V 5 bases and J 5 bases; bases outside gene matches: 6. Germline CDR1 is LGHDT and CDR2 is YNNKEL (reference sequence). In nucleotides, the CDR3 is TGTGCCAGCAGCTACGGGACAGGGTGGACCGGGGAGCTGTTTTTT. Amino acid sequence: CASSYGTGWTGELFF.

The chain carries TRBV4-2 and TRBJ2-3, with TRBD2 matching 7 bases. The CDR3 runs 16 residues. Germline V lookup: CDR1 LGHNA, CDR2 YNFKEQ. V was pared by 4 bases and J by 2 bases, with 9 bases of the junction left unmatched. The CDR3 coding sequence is TGTGCCAGCAGCCGGGCTAGGGGAGGGGTCACAGATACGCAGTATTTT. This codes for CASSRARGGVTDTQYF.

This CDR3 reads CASSLGRAERLTGELFF. DNA of the CDR3: TGTGCCAGCAGCTTAGGGCGGGCCGAGAGACTCACCGGGGAGCTGTTTTTT. The gene calls are TRBV11-2 and TRBJ2-2; a possible D gene is TRBD2 (5 bases). The CDR3 consists of 17 residues. The ends were cut back, 1 base at V and 4 bases at J, with 16 bases in the middle. Per germline, CDR1 SGHAT and CDR2 FQNNGV.

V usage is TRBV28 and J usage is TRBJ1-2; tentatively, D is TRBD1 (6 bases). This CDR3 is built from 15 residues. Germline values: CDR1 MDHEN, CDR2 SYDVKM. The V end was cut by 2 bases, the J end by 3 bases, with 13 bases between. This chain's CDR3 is CASSLITGYDYGYTF. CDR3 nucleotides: TGTGCCAGCAGTTTAATAACAGGGTATGACTATGGCTACACCTTC.

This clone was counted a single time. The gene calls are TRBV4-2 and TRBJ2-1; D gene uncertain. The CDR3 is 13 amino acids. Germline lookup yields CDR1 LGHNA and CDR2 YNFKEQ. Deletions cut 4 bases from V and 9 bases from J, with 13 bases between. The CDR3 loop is CASSPERRSEQFF. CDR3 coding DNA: TGTGCCAGCAGCCCTGAGAGGCGAAGTGAGCAGTTCTTC.

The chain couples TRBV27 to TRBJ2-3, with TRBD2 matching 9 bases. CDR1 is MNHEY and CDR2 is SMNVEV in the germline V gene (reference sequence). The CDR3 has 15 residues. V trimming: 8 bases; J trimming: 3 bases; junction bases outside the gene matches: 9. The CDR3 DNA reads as TGTGCCAGCGGTCGCGGGAGGGTTTGGACAGATACGCAGTATTTT. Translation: CASGRGRVWTDTQYF.

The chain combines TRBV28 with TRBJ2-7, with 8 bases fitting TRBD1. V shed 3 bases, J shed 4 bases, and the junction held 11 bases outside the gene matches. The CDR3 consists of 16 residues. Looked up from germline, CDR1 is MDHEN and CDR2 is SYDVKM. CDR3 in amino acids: CASSFTVGQDNYEQYF. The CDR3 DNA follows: TGTGCCAGCAGTTTTACAGTGGGACAGGACAATTACGAGCAGTACTTC.

In nucleotides, the CDR3 is TGTGCCAGCAGTCTTTGGACTAGCGGGCCCTCCTACAATGAGCAGTTCTTC. Translated, it gives CASSLWTSGPSYNEQFF. The rearrangement uses TRBV6-6 and TRBJ2-1; 11 nucleotides align to TRBD2. Germline V lookup: CDR1 MNHNY, CDR2 SVGAGI (reference sequence). Trimming at V came to 5 bases and at J to 0 bases, leaving 6 bases not matched to a gene. The CDR3 contains 17 residues.

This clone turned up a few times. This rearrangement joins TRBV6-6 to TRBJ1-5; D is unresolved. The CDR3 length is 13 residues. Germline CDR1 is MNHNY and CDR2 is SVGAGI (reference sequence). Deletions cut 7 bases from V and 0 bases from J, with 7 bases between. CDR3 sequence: CASIPNSNQPQHF. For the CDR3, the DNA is TGTGCCAGCATCCCTAATAGCAATCAGCCCCAGCATTTT.

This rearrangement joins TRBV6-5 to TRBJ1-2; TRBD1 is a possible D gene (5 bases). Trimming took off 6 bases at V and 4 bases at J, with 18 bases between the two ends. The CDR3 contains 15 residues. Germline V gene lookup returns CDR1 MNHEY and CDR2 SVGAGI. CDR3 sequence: CASSLETGTAYGYTF. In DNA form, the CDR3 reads TGTGCCAGCAGCCTAGAAACCGGGACTGCCTATGGCTACACCTTC.

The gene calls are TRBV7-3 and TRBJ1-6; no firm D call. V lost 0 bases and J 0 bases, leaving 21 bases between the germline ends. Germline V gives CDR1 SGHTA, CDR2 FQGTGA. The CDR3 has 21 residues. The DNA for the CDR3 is TGTGCCAGCAGCTTAACTTTCTTGGAGGGTGCCCGCAGCTCCTATAATTCACCCCTCCACTTT. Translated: CASSLTFLEGARSSYNSPLHF. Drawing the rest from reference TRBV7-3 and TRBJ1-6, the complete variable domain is GAGVSQTPSNKVTEKGKYVELRCDPISGHTALYWYRQSLGQGPEFLIYFQGTGAADDSGLPNDRFFAVRPEGSVSTLKIQRTERGDSAVYLCASSLTFLEGARSSYNSPLHFGNGTRLTVT.

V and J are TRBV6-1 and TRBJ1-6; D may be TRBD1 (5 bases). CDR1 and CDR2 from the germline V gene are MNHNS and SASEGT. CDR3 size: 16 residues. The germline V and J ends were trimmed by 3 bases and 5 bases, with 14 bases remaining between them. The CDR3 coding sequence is TGTGCCAGCAGTGAGAGGAGGGGAGGAGATAATTCACCCCTCCACTTT. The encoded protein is CASSERRGGDNSPLHF.

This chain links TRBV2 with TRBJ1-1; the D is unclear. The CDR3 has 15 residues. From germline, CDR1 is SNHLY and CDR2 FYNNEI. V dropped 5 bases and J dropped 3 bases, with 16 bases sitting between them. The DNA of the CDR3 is TGTGCCAGCAGTTCCCCCCGGGGATTGGACACTGAAGCTTTCTTT. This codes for CASSSPRGLDTEAFF.

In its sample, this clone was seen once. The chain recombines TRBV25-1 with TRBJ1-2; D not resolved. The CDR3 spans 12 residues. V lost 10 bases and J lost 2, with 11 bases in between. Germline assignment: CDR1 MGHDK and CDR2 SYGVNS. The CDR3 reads CATAGDNYGYTF. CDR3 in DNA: TGTGCCACCGCCGGAGACAACTATGGCTACACCTTC.

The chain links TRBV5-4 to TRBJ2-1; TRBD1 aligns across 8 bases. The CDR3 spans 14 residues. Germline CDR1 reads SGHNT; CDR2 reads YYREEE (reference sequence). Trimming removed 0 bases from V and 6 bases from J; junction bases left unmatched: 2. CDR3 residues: CASSLGQGFNEQFF. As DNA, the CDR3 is TGTGCCAGCAGCTTGGGACAGGGGTTCAATGAGCAGTTCTTC.

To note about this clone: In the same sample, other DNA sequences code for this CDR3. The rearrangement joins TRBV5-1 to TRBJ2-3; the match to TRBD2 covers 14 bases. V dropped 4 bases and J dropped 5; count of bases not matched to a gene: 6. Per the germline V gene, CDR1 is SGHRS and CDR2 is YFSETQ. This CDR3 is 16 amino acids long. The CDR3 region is CASSPGTSGSIDTQYF. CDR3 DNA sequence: TGCGCCAGCAGCCCAGGGACTAGCGGGAGTATAGATACGCAGTATTTT.

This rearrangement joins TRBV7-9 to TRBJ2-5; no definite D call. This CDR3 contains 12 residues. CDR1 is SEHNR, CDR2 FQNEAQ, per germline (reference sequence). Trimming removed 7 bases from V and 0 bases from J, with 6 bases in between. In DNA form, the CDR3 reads TGTGCCAGCAATAATAACCAAGAGACCCAGTACTTC. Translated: CASNNNQETQYF.

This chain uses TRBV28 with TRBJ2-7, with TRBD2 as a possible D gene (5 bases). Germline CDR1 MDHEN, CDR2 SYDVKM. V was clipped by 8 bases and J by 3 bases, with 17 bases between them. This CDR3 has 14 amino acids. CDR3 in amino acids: CASRSWPGDYEQYF. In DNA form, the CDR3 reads TGTGCCAGCCGATCGTGGCCCGGGGACTACGAGCAGTACTTC.

The CDR3 protein is CASSSELHNEQFF. The CDR3 nucleotides are TGTGCCAGTAGTTCGGAGCTCCACAATGAGCAGTTCTTC. V gene TRBV19 combines with J gene TRBJ2-1; D unresolved. Trimming removed 5 bases at V and 5 bases at J, with 10 bases between. The CDR3 has 13 residues. Germline CDR1 LNHDA, CDR2 SQIVND (reference sequence).

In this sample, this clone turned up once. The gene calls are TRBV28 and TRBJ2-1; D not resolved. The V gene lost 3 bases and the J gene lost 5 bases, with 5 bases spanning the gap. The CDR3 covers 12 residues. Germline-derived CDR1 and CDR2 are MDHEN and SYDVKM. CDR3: CASSFYNNEQFF. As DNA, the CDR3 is TGTGCCAGCAGTTTCTATAACAATGAGCAGTTCTTC.

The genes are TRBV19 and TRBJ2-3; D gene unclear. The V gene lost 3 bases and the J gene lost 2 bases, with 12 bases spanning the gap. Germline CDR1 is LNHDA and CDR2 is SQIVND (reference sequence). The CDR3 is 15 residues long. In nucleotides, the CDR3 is TGTGCCAGTAGTATGTTAGCTGCGCACACAGATACGCAGTATTTT. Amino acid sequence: CASSMLAAHTDTQYF.

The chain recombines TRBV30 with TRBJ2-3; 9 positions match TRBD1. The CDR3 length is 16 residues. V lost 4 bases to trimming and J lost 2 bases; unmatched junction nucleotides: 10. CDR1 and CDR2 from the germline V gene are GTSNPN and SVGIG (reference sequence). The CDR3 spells CAWTPLGTGFTDTQYF. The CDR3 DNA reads TGTGCCTGGACCCCCCTAGGGACAGGGTTCACAGATACGCAGTATTTT.

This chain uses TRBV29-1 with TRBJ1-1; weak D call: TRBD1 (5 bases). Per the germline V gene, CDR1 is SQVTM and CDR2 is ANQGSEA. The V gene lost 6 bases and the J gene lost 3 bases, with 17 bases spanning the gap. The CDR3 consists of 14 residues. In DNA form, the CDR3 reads TGCAGCGTCTTCCCCGGGGAGGGGTACACTGAAGCTTTCTTT. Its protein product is CSVFPGEGYTEAFF.

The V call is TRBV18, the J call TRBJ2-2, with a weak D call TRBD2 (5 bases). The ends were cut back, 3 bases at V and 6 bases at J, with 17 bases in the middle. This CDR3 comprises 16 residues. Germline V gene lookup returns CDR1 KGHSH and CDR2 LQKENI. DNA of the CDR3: TGTGCCAGCTCACCCCTGGGCCGGGGTCGGTCCGGGGAGCTGTTTTTT. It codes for CASSPLGRGRSGELFF.

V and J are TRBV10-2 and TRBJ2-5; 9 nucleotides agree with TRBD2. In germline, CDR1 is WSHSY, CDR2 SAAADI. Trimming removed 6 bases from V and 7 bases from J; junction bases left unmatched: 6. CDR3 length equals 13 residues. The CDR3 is CASREAGGGTQYF. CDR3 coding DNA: TGCGCCAGCAGGGAAGCGGGAGGCGGGACCCAGTACTTC.

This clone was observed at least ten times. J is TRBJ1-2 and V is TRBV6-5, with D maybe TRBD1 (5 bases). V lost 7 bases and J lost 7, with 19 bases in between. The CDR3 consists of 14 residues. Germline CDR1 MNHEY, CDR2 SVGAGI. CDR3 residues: CASTQPGGGVGYTF. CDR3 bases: TGTGCCAGCACCCAACCCGGGGGGGGAGTTGGCTACACCTTC.

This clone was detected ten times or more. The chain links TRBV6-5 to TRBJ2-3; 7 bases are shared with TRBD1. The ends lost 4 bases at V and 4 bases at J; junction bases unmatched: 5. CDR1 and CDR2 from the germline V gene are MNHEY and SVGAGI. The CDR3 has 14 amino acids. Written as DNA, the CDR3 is TGTGCCAGCAGTTCGGGACAGATGGCAGATACGCAGTATTTT. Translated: CASSSGQMADTQYF.

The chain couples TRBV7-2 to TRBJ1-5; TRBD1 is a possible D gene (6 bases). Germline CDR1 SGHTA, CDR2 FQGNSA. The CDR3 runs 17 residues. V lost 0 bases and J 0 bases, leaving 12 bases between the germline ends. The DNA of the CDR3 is TGTGCCAGCAGCTTAGCAACAGGGTACTATAGCAATCAGCCCCAGCATTTT. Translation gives CASSLATGYYSNQPQHF.

The DNA for the CDR3 is TGTGCCAGCAGTTACTCAATCGACGTTCCCGGGGGAACTGGAAACACCATATATTTT. It specifies CASSYSIDVPGGTGNTIYF. The chain recombines TRBV6-2 or TRBV6-3 with TRBJ1-3; a possible D gene is TRBD1 (5 bases). V was cut by 0 bases and J by 2 bases, with 20 bases left in between. In germline, CDR1 is MNHEY, CDR2 SVGEGT. The CDR3 sequence is 19 residues long.